The clone carrying this TCR beta chain occurred a few times. The sample is drawn from a study of patients and donors after allogeneic stem cell transplantation. In TCRdb, the RT-PCR reads were re-called with MiXCR into one record per CDR3 protein. Of about 88,000 distinct CDR3 sequences listed, 40% to 60% are singletons. V was trimmed by 4 bases and J by 5 bases, leaving 11 bases between them. The CDR3 spans 13 residues. Germline CDR1 LGHNA, CDR2 YNFKEQ. This TCR was recovered from a human donor who was either an allogeneic HSCT recipient or a stem cell or donor lymphocyte infusion donor (not recorded which). It is not recorded whose cells these are; they may come from a transplant donor. The chain employs TRBV4-2 and TRBJ1-1; D ambiguous. The sequencing sample was made of blood, either unsorted or a sorted T cell fraction (not recorded which). The CDR3 DNA sequence: TGTGCCAGCAGCCGGGTGGTTAGTACTGAAGCTTTCTTT. As protein: CASSRVVSTEAFF.